This T cell receptor beta chain was retrieved from a study of blood T cell repertoires in COVID-19. Study summary: From T cells, B-cell-depleted T cells, or PBMCs came the material, which was cDNA or gDNA.

In the study's own analysis: Reference gene primer amplification gave estimated nucleated cell counts. Profiling relied on immunoSEQ multiplex PCR, and the TCRdb table lists in-frame clones only, not all of them. V, J and clone size are those of that table, while D and trimming were read from the DNA. The sample comprises approximately 93,000 clones, roughly 88% of which are singletons, and around 1.9% rests with the top ten. This clone occurred a few times. From germline, CDR1 is MGHRA and CDR2 YSYEKL. The V and J ends lost 0 bases and 2 bases respectively, with 7 bases between them. CDR3 length: 14 amino acids.

V gene TRBV4-1 combines with J gene TRBJ1-2, with D possibly being TRBD1 (5 bases). The sequence came from a man aged 50 to 60 with COVID-19, enrolled during active disease. The specimen sequenced was peripheral blood. CDR3: CASSQDAGNYGYTF. The CDR3 coding sequence is TGCGCCAGCAGCCAAGATGCAGGGAACTATGGCTACACCTTC.